One and the same sample provided the 14 T cell receptor beta chains below, sequenced in a study of technical replicates of blood from a handful of donors. Profiling relied on immunoSEQ multiplex PCR, and the TCRdb table lists in-frame clones only, not all of them. The data hold 75,000 to 95,000 clones, with approximately 95% observed a single time. Sequencing was carried out using T cells isolated from PBMCs. All receptors derive from a human donor in good health.

This clone showed up just once. The rearrangement uses TRBV7-9 and TRBJ1-4; no clear D gene. The CDR3 spans 14 residues. V was shortened by 2 bases and J by 7 bases, with 11 bases between the two germline ends. Looked up from germline, CDR1 is SEHNR and CDR2 is FQNEAQ (reference sequence). The CDR3 DNA sequence: TGTGCCAGCAGCTTAATCGGGGTGGGTGAAAAACTGTTTTTT. This codes for CASSLIGVGEKLFF.

The CDR3 nucleotides read TGTGCCAGCAGGATGGAGGGTGCGGGGACTGAAGCTTTCTTT. Residues: CASRMEGAGTEAFF. This sequence joins TRBV6-6 and TRBJ1-1; no clear D gene. The CDR3 consists of 14 residues. The V gene lost 6 bases and the J gene lost 5 bases, with 16 bases spanning the gap. Germline V lookup: CDR1 MNHNY, CDR2 SVGAGI (reference sequence).

The rearrangement links TRBV28 to TRBJ2-5; tentatively, D is TRBD2 (6 bases). This CDR3 is 16 amino acids long. The V gene's germline CDR1 is MDHEN and CDR2 SYDVKM. V was shortened by 5 bases and J by 2 bases, with 18 bases between the two germline ends. CDR3: CASSDPTSLGQETQYF. For the CDR3, the DNA is TGTGCCAGCAGTGACCCCACTAGCCTCGGGCAAGAGACCCAGTACTTC.

V and J are TRBV4-1 and TRBJ2-1; no definite D call. CDR3 length: 16 amino acids. Germline V gene data show CDR1 as MGHRA and CDR2 as YSYEKL. Between the trimmed V and J ends, which lost 2 bases and 0 bases, there was a span of 11 bases. The CDR3 is CASSQIGWSSYNEQFF. As DNA, the CDR3 is TGCGCCAGCAGCCAAATCGGGTGGAGCTCCTACAATGAGCAGTTCTTC.

This sequence joins TRBV4-1 and TRBJ1-6; TRBD1 is a possible D gene (5 bases). V was shortened by 4 bases and J by 7 bases, with 17 bases between the two germline ends. Germline values: CDR1 MGHRA, CDR2 YSYEKL. The CDR3 spans 16 residues. The CDR3 coding sequence is TGCGCCAGCAGCCCAGAAACGGGACTTCGAAATTCACCCCTCCACTTT. This gives the protein CASSPETGLRNSPLHF.

The rearrangement joins TRBV19 to TRBJ2-1, with 7 bases matching TRBD1. V gave up 1 base and J gave up 7 bases; unmatched junction bases: 4. This CDR3 region has 14 residues. From germline, CDR1 is LNHDA and CDR2 SQIVND (reference sequence). The CDR3 sequence is CASSIGGRGNEQFF. Written as DNA, the CDR3 is TGTGCCAGTAGTATAGGGGGCAGGGGGAATGAGCAGTTCTTC.

The chain uses TRBV13 and TRBJ1-2, with TRBD1 identical over 7 bases. The CDR3 runs to 15 residues. The V gene's germline CDR1 is PRHDT and CDR2 FYEKMQ (reference sequence). V lost 0 bases, J lost 8 bases, and 9 bases stayed unmatched. The CDR3 region is CASSLGRRTGEGYTF. For the CDR3, the DNA is TGTGCCAGCAGCTTAGGCCGCAGGACAGGCGAAGGCTACACCTTC.

The chain recombines TRBV11-3 with TRBJ1-2, with D maybe TRBD1 (6 bases). The CDR3 sequence is 15 residues long. Germline V CDR1 and CDR2: SGHNT, YENEEA. Trimming pared 6 bases from V and 8 bases from J, leaving 22 bases between. CDR3 in amino acids: CASSQPTGGSVGYTF. Here the CDR3 DNA reads TGTGCCAGCAGTCAGCCGACAGGCGGGAGTGTCGGCTACACCTTC.

The chain employs TRBV7-9 and TRBJ1-1; 7 bases fit TRBD1. This CDR3 has 19 amino acids. V shed 9 bases, J shed 2 bases, and the junction held 24 bases outside the gene matches. The V gene's germline CDR1 is SEHNR and CDR2 FQNEAQ (reference sequence). The chain's CDR3 is CASLNRGRDKAELNTEAFF. The CDR3, as DNA: TGTGCCAGTCTTAATAGGGGGCGGGACAAGGCGGAACTCAACACTGAAGCTTTCTTT.

This clone was seen only once. The V gene is TRBV6-1, the J gene TRBJ1-6; 7 positions match TRBD1. J was trimmed by 5 bases and V by 10 bases; bases with no gene match: 8. The CDR3 runs 14 residues. Germline V gives CDR1 MNHNS, CDR2 SASEGT. Written as DNA, the CDR3 is TGTGCCACCGGTGACAGGGTCAATAATTCACCCCTCCACTTT. It translates to CATGDRVNNSPLHF.

The rearrangement uses TRBV6-5 and TRBJ2-3, with D possibly matching TRBD1 (5 bases). The germline V gene has CDR1 MNHEY and CDR2 SVGAGI. The CDR3 totals 15 residues. With 5 bases removed from V and 4 bases from J, the gap between germline ends came to 16 bases. Here the CDR3 reads CASSPYLRRADTQYF. The DNA for the CDR3 is TGTGCCAGCAGTCCCTATTTGCGCAGGGCAGATACGCAGTATTTT.

This chain uses TRBV19 with TRBJ2-1; D possibly corresponds to TRBD1 (6 bases). CDR1 is LNHDA and CDR2 is SQIVND in the germline V gene (reference sequence). The V and J ends lost 5 bases and 8 bases respectively, with 16 bases between them. The CDR3 is made up of 14 amino acids. In DNA form, the CDR3 reads TGTGCCAGTAGTCGGACAGTTAGTAACGATGAGCAGTTCTTC. This encodes CASSRTVSNDEQFF.

This clone was detected once. The V call is TRBV2, the J call TRBJ2-3, with a weak D call TRBD2 (6 bases). Between the trimmed V and J ends, which lost 3 bases and 9 bases, there was a span of 19 bases. CDR1 and CDR2 (germline): SNHLY, FYNNEI. This CDR3 region has 15 residues. CDR3 protein: CASSDPGRDGGTQYF. The CDR3 DNA sequence: TGTGCCAGCAGTGACCCCGGCCGTGACGGAGGGACGCAGTATTTT. The full variable domain, rest sourced from reference TRBV2 and TRBJ2-3, is EPEVTQTPSHQVTQMGQEVILRCVPISNHLYFYWYRQILGQKVEFLVSFYNNEISEKSEIFDDQFSVERPDGSNFTLKIRSTKLEDSAMYFCASSDPGRDGGTQYFGPGTRLTVL.

V and J are TRBV19 and TRBJ2-2; D is possibly TRBD2 (5 bases). The CDR3 runs 14 residues. The V gene's germline CDR1 is LNHDA and CDR2 SQIVND (reference sequence). V was clipped by 7 bases and J by 3 bases, with 12 bases between them. The CDR3 DNA is TGTGCCAGTACCGTTCCGGGGTACACCGGGGAGCTGTTTTTT. As protein: CASTVPGYTGELFF.